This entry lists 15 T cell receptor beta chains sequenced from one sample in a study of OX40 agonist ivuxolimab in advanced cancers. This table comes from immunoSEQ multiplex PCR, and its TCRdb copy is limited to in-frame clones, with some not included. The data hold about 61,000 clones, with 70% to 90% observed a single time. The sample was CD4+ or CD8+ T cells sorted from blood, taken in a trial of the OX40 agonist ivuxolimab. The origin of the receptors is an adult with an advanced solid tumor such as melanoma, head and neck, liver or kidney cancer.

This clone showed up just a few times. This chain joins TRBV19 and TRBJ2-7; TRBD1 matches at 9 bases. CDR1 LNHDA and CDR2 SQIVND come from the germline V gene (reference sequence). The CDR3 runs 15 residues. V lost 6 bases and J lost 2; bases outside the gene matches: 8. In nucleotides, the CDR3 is TGTGCCAGTAGCCGTCCCGGGACAGGGACCTACGAGCAGTACTTC. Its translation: CASSRPGTGTYEQYF.

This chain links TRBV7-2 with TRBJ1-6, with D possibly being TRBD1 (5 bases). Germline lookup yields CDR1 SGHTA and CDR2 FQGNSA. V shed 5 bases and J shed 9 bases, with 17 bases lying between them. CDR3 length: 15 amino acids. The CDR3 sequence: CASSPGRGLGSPLHF. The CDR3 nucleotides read TGTGCCAGCAGCCCGGGGCGGGGACTTGGTTCACCCCTCCACTTT.

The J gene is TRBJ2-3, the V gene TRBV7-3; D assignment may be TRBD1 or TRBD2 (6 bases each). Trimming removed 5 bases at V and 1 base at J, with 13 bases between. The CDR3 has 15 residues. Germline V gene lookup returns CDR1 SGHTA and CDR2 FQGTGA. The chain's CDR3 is CASSPWGAGTDTQYF. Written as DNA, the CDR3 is TGTGCCAGCAGCCCCTGGGGGGCGGGCACAGATACGCAGTATTTT.

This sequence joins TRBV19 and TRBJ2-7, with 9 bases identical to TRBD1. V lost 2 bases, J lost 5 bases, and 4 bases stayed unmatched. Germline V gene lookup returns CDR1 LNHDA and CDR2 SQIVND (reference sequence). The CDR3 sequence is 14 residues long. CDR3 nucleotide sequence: TGTGCCAGTAGTATAAACCGGGACAGGGACGAGCAGTACTTC. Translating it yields CASSINRDRDEQYF. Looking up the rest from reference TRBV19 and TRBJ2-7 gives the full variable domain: DGGITQSPKYLFRKEGQNVTLSCEQNLNHDAMYWYRQDPGQGLRLIYYSQIVNDFQKGDIAEGYSVSREKKESFPLTVTSAQKNPTAFYLCASSINRDRDEQYFGPGTRLTVT.

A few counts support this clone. CDR3 in amino acids: CASSPEGSVGYTF. CDR3 DNA sequence: TGCGCCAGCAGCCCGGAGGGGTCAGTTGGCTACACCTTC. The chain couples TRBV5-1 to TRBJ1-2, with D possibly being TRBD1 (5 bases). V lost 4 bases, J lost 7 bases, and 14 bases lay in between. The CDR3 sequence is 13 residues long. The germline V gene encodes CDR1 SGHRS and CDR2 YFSETQ.

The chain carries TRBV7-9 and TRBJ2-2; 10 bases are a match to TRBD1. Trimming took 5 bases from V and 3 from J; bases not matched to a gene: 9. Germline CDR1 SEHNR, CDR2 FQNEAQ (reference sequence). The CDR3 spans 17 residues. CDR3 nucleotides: TGTGCCAGCAGCCCCCGCCGGGACAGGGGTTACACCGGGGAGCTGTTTTTT. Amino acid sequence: CASSPRRDRGYTGELFF.

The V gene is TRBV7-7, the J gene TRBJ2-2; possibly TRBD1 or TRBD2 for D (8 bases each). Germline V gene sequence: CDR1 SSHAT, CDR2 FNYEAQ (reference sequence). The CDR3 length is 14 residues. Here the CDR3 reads CASGAGTGAGELFF. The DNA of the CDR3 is TGTGCTAGCGGGGCCGGGACAGGTGCCGGGGAGCTGTTTTTT.

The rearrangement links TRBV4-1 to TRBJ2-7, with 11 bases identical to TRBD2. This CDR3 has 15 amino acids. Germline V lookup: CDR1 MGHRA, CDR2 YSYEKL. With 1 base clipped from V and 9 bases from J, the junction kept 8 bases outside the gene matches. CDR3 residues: CASSQVSGTSGVQYF. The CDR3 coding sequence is TGCGCCAGCAGCCAAGTATCCGGGACTAGCGGAGTGCAGTACTTC.

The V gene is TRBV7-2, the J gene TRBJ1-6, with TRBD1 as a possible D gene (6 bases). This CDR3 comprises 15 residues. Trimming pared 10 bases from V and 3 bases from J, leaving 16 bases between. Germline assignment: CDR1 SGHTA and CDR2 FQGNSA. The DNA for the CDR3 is TGTGCCACCTCGAAGGTAGGGGGCTATAATTCACCCCTCCACTTT. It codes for CATSKVGGYNSPLHF.

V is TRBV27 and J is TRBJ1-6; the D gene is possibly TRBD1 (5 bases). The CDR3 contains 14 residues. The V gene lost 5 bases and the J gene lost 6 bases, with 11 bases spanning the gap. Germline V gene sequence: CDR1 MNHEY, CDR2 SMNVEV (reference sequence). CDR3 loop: CASSDSGINSPLHF. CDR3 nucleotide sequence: TGTGCCAGCAGTGATTCAGGGATTAATTCACCCCTCCACTTT.

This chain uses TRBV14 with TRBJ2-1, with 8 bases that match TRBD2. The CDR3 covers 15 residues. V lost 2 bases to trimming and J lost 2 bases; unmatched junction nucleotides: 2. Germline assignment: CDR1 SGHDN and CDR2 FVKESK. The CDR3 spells CASSQRGGAYNEQFF. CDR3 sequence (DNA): TGTGCCAGCAGCCAACGGGGGGGCGCCTACAATGAGCAGTTCTTC.

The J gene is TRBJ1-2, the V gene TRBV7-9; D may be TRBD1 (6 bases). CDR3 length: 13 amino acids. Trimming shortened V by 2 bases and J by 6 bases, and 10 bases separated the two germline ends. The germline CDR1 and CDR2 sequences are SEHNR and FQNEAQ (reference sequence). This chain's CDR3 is CASSLSGVHGYTF. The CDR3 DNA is TGTGCCAGCAGCTTATCAGGGGTCCATGGCTACACCTTC.

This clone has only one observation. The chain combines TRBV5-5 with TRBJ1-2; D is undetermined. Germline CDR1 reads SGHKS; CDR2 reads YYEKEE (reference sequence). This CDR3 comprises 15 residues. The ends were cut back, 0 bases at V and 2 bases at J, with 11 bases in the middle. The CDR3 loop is CASSLASGSNYGYTF. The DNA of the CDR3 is TGTGCCAGCAGCTTGGCCTCCGGCAGCAACTATGGCTACACCTTC.

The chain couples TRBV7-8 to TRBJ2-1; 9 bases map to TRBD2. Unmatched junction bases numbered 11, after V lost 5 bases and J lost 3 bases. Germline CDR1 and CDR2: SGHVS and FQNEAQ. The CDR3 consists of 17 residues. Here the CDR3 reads CASSRAGGGGYYNEQFF. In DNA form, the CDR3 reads TGTGCCAGCAGCCGGGCTGGCGGGGGGGGATACTACAATGAGCAGTTCTTC.

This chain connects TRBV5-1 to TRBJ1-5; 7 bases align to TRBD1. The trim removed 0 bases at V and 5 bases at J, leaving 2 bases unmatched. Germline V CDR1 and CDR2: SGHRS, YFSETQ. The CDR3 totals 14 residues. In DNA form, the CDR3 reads TGCGCCAGCAGCTTGGTAGGGGGCGATCAGCCCCAGCATTTT. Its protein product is CASSLVGGDQPQHF.